Listed here is a single T cell receptor (beta chain). Its antigen is still unknown. These data originate in a study of T cell responses to AZD1222 COVID-19 vaccine. Study-wide findings and caveats: Seropositive status at baseline applied to only five or six AZD1222 recipients. Unmutated variant regions are reportedly the target of nearly half of TCRs that are spike-specific. Among the donors, most were white British and more were female, and clonal diversity was possibly underestimated.

The V and J ends lost 5 bases and 7 bases respectively, with 14 bases between them. This CDR3 contains 13 residues. Per the germline V gene, CDR1 is SGHTA and CDR2 is FQGTGA. Clones were sequenced by immunoSEQ multiplex PCR, and TCRdb holds only the in-frame ones, with some missing. The sample shows about 79,000 clones, under 95% of them seen only once. The sequence was collected from an adult in good health. The chain is built from TRBV7-3 and TRBJ1-1, with D unresolved. This specimen was peripheral blood, taken on day 0 of MenACWY control vaccination. Written as DNA, the CDR3 is TGTGCCAGCAGCGCATCGGCAGGTTATGAAGCTTTCTTT. The encoded protein is CASSASAGYEAFF.